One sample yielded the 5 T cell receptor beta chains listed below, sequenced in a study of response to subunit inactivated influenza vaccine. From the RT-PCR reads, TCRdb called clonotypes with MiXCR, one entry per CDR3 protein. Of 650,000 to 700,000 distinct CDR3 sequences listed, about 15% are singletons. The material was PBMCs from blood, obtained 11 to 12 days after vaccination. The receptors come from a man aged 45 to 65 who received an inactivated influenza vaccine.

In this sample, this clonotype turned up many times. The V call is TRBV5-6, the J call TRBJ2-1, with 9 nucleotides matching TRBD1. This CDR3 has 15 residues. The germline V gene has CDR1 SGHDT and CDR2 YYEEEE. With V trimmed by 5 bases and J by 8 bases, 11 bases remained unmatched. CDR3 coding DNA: TGTGCCAGCAGGCGGACAGGGGATTATGGTGATGAGCAGTTCTTC. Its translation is CASRRTGDYGDEQFF.

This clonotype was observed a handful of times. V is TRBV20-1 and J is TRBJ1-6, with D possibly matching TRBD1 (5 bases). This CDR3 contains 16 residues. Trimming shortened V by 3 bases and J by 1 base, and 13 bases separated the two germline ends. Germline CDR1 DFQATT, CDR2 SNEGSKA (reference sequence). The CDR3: CSASSGGRSYNSPLHF. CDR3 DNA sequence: TGCAGTGCTAGCAGCGGGGGGAGGTCCTATAATTCACCCCTCCACTTT.

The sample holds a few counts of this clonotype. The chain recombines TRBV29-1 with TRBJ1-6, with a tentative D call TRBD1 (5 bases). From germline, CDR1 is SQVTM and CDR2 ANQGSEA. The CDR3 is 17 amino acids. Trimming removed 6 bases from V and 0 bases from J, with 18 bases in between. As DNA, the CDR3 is TGCAGCGTCGCCTGGGGGAGTCAGAGCTCCTATAATTCACCCCTCCACTTT. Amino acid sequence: CSVAWGSQSSYNSPLHF.

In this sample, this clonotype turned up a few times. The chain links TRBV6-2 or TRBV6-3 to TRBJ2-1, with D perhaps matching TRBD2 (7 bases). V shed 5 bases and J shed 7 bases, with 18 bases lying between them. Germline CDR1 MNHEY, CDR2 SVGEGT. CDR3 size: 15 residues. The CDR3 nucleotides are TGTGCCAGCAGTCCTTTCCGGGGGGCCAGAAATGAGCAGTTCTTC. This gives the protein CASSPFRGARNEQFF.

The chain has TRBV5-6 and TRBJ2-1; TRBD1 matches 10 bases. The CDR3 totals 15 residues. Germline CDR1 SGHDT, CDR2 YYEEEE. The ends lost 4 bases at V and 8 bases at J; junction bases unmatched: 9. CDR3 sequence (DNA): TGTGCCAGCAGCCCCTGGGGACAGGGGATATATGAGCAGTTCTTC. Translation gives CASSPWGQGIYEQFF.